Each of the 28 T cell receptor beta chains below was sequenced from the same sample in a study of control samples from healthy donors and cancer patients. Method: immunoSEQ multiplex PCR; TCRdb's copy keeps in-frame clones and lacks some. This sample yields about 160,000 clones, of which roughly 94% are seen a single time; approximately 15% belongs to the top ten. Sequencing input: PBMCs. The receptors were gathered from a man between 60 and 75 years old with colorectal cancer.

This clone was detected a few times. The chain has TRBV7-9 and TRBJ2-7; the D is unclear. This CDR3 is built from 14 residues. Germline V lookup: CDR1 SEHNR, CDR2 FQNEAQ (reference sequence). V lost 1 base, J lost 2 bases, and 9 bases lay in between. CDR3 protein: CASSLDGFTYEQYF. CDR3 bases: TGTGCCAGCAGCTTAGACGGGTTCACCTACGAGCAGTACTTC.

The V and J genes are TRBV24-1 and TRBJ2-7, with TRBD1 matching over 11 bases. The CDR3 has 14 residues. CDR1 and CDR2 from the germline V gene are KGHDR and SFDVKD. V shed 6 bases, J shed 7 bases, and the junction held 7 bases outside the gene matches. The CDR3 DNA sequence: TGTGCCACCAGTACCGGACAGGGGGCATCTGAGCAGTACTTC. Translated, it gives CATSTGQGASEQYF.

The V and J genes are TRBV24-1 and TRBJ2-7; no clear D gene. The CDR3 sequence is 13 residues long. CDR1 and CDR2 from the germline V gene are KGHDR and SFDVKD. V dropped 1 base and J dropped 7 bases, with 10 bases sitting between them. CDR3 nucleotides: TGTGCCACCAGTGATTTAAAGGGCTGGGAGCAGTACTTC. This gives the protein CATSDLKGWEQYF.

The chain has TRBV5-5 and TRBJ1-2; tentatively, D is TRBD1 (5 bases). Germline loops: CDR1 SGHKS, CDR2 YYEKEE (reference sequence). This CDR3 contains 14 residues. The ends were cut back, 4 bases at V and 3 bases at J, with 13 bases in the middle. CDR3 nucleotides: TGTGCCAGCAGCCGTCCGGGACGGGACTATGGCTACACCTTC. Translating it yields CASSRPGRDYGYTF.

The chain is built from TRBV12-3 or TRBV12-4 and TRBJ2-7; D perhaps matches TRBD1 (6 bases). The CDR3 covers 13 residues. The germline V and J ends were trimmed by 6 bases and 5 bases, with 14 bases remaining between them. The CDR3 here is CASSWAQGHEQYF. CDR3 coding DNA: TGTGCCAGCAGCTGGGCACAGGGCCACGAGCAGTACTTC.

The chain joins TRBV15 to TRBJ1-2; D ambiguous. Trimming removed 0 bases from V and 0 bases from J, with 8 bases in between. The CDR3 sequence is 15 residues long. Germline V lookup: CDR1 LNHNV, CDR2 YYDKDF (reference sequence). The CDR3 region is CATSRDSVSNYGYTF. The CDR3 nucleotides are TGTGCCACCAGCAGAGACTCGGTGTCTAACTATGGCTACACCTTC.

The CDR3 region is CASSLVSTEETQYF. The CDR3 nucleotides are TGTGCCAGCAGCTTAGTCTCGACAGAAGAGACCCAGTACTTC. The J gene is TRBJ2-5, the V gene TRBV7-2; tentative D call: TRBD1 (5 bases). This CDR3 contains 14 residues. V dropped 1 base and J dropped 3 bases, with 9 bases sitting between them. The germline V gene has CDR1 SGHTA and CDR2 FQGNSA.

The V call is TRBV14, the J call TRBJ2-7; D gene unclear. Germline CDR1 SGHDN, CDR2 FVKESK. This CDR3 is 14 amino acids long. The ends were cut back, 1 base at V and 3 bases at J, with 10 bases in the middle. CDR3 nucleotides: TGTGCCAGCAGCCAAGGGGCAGGATACTACGAGCAGTACTTC. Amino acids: CASSQGAGYYEQYF.

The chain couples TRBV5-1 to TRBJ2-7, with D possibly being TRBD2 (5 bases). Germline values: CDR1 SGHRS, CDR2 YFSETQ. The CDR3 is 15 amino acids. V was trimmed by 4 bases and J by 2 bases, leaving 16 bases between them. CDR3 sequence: CASSSDYGSAYEQYF. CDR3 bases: TGCGCCAGCAGCAGTGACTATGGATCGGCCTACGAGCAGTACTTC.

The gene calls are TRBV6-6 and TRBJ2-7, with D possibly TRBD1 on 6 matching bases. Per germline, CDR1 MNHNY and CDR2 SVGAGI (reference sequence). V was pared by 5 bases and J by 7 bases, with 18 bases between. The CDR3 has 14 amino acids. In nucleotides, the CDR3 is TGTGCCAGCAGTCCAAGGACAGTCCCGGGGGAGCAGTACTTC. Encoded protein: CASSPRTVPGEQYF.

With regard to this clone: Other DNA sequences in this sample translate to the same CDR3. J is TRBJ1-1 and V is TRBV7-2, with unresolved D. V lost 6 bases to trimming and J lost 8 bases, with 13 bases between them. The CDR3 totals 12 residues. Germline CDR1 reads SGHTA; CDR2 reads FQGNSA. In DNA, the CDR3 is TGTGCCAGCAGTCTCCCCCCCACCGAAGCTTTCTTT. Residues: CASSLPPTEAFF.

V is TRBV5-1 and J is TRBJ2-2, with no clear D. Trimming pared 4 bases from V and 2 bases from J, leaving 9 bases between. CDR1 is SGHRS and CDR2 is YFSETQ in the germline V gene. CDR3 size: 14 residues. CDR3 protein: CASSKDGNTGELFF. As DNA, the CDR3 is TGCGCCAGCAGCAAGGACGGTAACACCGGGGAGCTGTTTTTT.

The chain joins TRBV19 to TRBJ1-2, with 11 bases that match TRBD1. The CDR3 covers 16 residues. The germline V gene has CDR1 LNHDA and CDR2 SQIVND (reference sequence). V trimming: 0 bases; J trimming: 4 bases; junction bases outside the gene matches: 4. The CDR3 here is CASSIDVGTGGYGYTF. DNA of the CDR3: TGTGCCAGTAGTATAGATGTTGGGACAGGGGGCTATGGCTACACCTTC. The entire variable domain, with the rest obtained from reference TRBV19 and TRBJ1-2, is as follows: DGGITQSPKYLFRKEGQNVTLSCEQNLNHDAMYWYRQDPGQGLRLIYYSQIVNDFQKGDIAEGYSVSREKKESFPLTVTSAQKNPTAFYLCASSIDVGTGGYGYTFGSGTRLTVV.

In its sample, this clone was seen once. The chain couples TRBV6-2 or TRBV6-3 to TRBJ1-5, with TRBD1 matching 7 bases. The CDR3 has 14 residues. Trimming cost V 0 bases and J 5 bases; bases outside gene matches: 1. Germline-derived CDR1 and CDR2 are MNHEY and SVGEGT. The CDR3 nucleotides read TGTGCCAGCAGTTACTCAGGGGGCGATCAGCCCCAGCATTTT. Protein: CASSYSGGDQPQHF.

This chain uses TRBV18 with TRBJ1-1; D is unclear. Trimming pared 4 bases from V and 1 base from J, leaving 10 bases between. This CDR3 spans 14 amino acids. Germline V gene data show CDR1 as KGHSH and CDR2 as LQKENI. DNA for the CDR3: TGTGCCAGCTCACTAGAAACAGAGAACACTGAAGCTTTCTTT. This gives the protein CASSLETENTEAFF.

The CDR3 sequence: CASSFGTASYEQYF. Here the CDR3 DNA reads TGTGCCAGCAGTTTTGGGACAGCTTCCTACGAGCAGTACTTC. The gene calls are TRBV7-2 and TRBJ2-7, with TRBD1 matching over 7 bases. The CDR3 sequence is 14 residues long. V gave up 6 bases and J gave up 1 base; unmatched junction bases: 6. The V gene's germline CDR1 is SGHTA and CDR2 FQGNSA.

The CDR3 DNA reads TGTGCCAGCAGCCAAAGCGGTATGGTCTACGAGCAGTACTTC. Translating gives CASSQSGMVYEQYF. The rearrangement uses TRBV4-2 and TRBJ2-7; maybe TRBD2 (5 bases). V was trimmed by 2 bases and J by 3 bases, leaving 11 bases between them. CDR3 length: 14 residues. Germline-derived CDR1 and CDR2 are LGHNA and YNFKEQ.

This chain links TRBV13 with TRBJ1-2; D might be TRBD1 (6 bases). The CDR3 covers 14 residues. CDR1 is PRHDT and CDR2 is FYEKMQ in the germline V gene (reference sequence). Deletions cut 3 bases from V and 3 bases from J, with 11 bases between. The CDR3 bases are TGTGCCAGCAGCTTCGACAGGACGGACTATGGCTACACCTTC. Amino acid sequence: CASSFDRTDYGYTF.

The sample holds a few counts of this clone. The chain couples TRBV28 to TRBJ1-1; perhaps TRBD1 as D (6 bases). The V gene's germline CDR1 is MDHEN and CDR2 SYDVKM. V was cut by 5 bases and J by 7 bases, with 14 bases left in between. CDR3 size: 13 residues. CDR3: CASSPPGAGEAFF. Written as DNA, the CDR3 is TGTGCCAGCAGTCCCCCAGGGGCGGGTGAAGCTTTCTTT.

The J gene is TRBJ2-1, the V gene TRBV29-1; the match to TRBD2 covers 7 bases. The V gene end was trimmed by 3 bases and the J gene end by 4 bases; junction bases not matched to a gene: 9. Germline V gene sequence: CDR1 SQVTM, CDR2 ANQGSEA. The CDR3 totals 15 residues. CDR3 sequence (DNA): TGCAGCGTTGAGGGTCTAGCGGATATTTACAATGAGCAGTTCTTC. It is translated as CSVEGLADIYNEQFF.

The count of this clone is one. CDR3 residues: CASSQGRGLSYEQYF. For the CDR3, the DNA is TGCGCCAGCAGCCAAGGTAGGGGCTTATCCTACGAGCAGTACTTC. The chain uses TRBV4-1 and TRBJ2-7; perhaps TRBD1 as D (5 bases). Germline CDR1 reads MGHRA; CDR2 reads YSYEKL. The CDR3 has 15 residues. The V end was cut by 1 base, the J end by 1 base, with 11 bases between.

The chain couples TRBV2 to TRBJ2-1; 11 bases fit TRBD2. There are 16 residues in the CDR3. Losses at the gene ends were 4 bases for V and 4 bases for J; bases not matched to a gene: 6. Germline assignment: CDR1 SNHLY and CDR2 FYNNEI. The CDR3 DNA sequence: TGTGCCAGCAGTGGGATAGCGGGGGGGCCTTACAATGAGCAGTTCTTC. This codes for CASSGIAGGPYNEQFF. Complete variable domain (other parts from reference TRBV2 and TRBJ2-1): EPEVTQTPSHQVTQMGQEVILRCVPISNHLYFYWYRQILGQKVEFLVSFYNNEISEKSEIFDDQFSVERPDGSNFTLKIRSTKLEDSAMYFCASSGIAGGPYNEQFFGPGTRLTVL.

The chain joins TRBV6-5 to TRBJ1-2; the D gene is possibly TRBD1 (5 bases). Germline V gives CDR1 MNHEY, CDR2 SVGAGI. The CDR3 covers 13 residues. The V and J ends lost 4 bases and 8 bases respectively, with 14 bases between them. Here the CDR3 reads CASSSGGGGGYTF. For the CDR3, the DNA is TGTGCCAGCAGTTCTGGCGGGGGGGGAGGCTACACCTTC.

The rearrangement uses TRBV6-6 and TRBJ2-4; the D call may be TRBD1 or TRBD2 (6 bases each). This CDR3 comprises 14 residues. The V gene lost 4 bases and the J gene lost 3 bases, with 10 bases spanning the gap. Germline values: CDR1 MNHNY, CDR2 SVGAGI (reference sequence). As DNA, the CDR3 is TGTGCCAGCAGTTCAAGGGGGGACAAAAACATTCAGTACTTC. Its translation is CASSSRGDKNIQYF.

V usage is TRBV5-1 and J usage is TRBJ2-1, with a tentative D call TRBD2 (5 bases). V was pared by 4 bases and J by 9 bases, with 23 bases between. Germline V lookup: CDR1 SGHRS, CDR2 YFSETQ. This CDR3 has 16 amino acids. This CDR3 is CASSLSTRFLLGEQFF. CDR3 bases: TGCGCCAGCAGCCTTTCCACTAGGTTTTTGCTTGGTGAGCAGTTCTTC.

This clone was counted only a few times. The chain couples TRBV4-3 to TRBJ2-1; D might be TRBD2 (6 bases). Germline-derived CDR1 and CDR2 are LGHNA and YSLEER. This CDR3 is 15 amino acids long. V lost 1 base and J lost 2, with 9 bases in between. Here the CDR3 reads CASSQVREAYNEQFF. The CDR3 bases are TGCGCCAGCAGCCAAGTTAGGGAGGCCTACAATGAGCAGTTCTTC.

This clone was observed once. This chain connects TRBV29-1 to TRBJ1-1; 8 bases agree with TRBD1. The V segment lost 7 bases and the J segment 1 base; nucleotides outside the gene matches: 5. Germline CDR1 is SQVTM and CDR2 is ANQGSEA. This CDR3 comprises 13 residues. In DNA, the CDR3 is TGCAGCGCCTCCGGGACAGGGAACACTGAAGCTTTCTTT. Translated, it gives CSASGTGNTEAFF.

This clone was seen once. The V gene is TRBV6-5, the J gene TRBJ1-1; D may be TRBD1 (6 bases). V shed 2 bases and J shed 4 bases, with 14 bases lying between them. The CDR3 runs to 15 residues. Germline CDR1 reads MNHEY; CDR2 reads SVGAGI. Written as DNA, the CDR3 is TGTGCCAGCAGTTACGGGGAGGGGGTGGGCACTGAAGCTTTCTTT. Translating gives CASSYGEGVGTEAFF.